The 15 T cell receptor beta chains below come from one sample, sequenced in a study of brain T cells in children with intractable seizures (dated by TCRdb to 2020 to 2023). Explained via the paper, the time point label denotes: resected brain tissue, or blood drawn just prior to surgery. The receptor library was made with the immunoSEQ multiplex PCR assay. The clones in this table, taken by TCRdb from immuneACCESS, are in-frame only. Not every clone is retained; where verified, under half of the shortfall comes from an unresolved V gene, and the cause of the rest is unknown. A total of roughly 80,000 clones appear in this sample, under 95% of them only once. Clones ranked in the top ten supply 24% of the sample. The source was peripheral blood, collected at surgery. The receptor set was obtained from a girl aged 2 to 10 with Rasmussen encephalitis and intractable seizures.

The count of this clone is one. This sequence joins TRBV2 and TRBJ2-7; the D gene is possibly TRBD1 (6 bases). Germline values: CDR1 SNHLY, CDR2 FYNNEI. V was shortened by 5 bases and J by 5 bases, with 19 bases between the two germline ends. This CDR3 contains 15 residues. The CDR3 sequence: CASSPGDRMGDEQYF. DNA of the CDR3: TGTGCCAGCAGTCCCGGAGACAGGATGGGAGACGAGCAGTACTTC.

The chain joins TRBV7-3 to TRBJ2-3; 9 nucleotides line up with TRBD2. Germline values: CDR1 SGHTA, CDR2 FQGTGA. With 5 bases clipped from V and 2 bases from J, the junction kept 8 bases outside the gene matches. This CDR3 is built from 16 residues. CDR3 nucleotide sequence: TGTGCCAGCAGCCCTATAGGGACTAGCTACACAGATACGCAGTATTTT. Its protein product is CASSPIGTSYTDTQYF.

The rearrangement joins TRBV18 to TRBJ2-5, with D tentatively TRBD1 (5 bases). The CDR3 extends over 13 amino acids. Germline V gives CDR1 KGHSH, CDR2 LQKENI. The V and J ends lost 6 bases and 8 bases respectively, with 16 bases between them. CDR3 residues: CASSLKGQGTQYF. DNA for the CDR3: TGTGCCAGCTCTCTCAAGGGTCAGGGCACCCAGTACTTC.

The chain recombines TRBV19 with TRBJ2-1; 11 bases line up with TRBD2. Germline CDR1 and CDR2: LNHDA and SQIVND (reference sequence). The trim removed 5 bases at V and 0 bases at J, leaving 6 bases unmatched. The CDR3 sequence is 17 residues long. The CDR3 loop reads CASSPRTSGRSYNEQFF. The CDR3 coding sequence is TGTGCCAGTAGTCCCCGGACTAGCGGGCGCTCCTACAATGAGCAGTTCTTC. Full variable domain (rest looked up from reference TRBV19 and TRBJ2-1): DGGITQSPKYLFRKEGQNVTLSCEQNLNHDAMYWYRQDPGQGLRLIYYSQIVNDFQKGDIAEGYSVSREKKESFPLTVTSAQKNPTAFYLCASSPRTSGRSYNEQFFGPGTRLTVL.

V usage is TRBV6-4 and J usage is TRBJ2-3; 9 bases fit TRBD2. Germline V CDR1 and CDR2: MRHNA, SNTAGT. The J segment lost 4 bases and the V segment lost 4 bases, leaving 3 bases of the junction unmatched. This CDR3 comprises 14 residues. CDR3 DNA sequence: TGTGCCAGCAGTGGTAGCGGGGGATCAGATACGCAGTATTTT. This gives the protein CASSGSGGSDTQYF.

This chain joins TRBV12-5 and TRBJ2-1; the D is unclear. Trimming left V 1 base short and J 10 bases short, with 8 bases between. The CDR3 covers 12 residues. Germline lookup yields CDR1 LGHNT and CDR2 FRNRAP. CDR3 amino acids: CASGLGPDEQFF. The CDR3 DNA follows: TGTGCTAGTGGTTTGGGCCCGGACGAGCAGTTCTTC.

CDR3 nucleotide sequence: TGCGCCAGCAGCTTGGCTCCGGGGACTAGCGGGAGTAATGAGCAGTTCTTC. It specifies CASSLAPGTSGSNEQFF. V gene TRBV5-1 combines with J gene TRBJ2-1; 14 bases are shared with TRBD2. Germline V gives CDR1 SGHRS, CDR2 YFSETQ. The CDR3 sequence is 17 residues long. Trimming removed 0 bases from V and 7 bases from J; junction bases left unmatched: 6.

This chain connects TRBV6-1 to TRBJ2-1; D is undetermined. Trimming stripped 0 bases from V and 8 bases from J, with 11 bases between. From germline, CDR1 is MNHNS and CDR2 SASEGT. This CDR3 is built from 14 residues. The CDR3 DNA sequence: TGTGCCAGCAGTGAAGCGCTCCGGCGCCATGAGCAGTTCTTC. Translated: CASSEALRRHEQFF.

This chain connects TRBV18 to TRBJ2-5; 8 nucleotides match TRBD1. CDR1 is KGHSH and CDR2 is LQKENI in the germline V gene. V shed 6 bases, J shed 7 bases, and the junction held 13 bases outside the gene matches. The length of the CDR3 is 15 residues. The CDR3 bases are TGTGCCAGCTCGCCCGATGGGACAGGTCAAAGGACCCAGTACTTC. Protein sequence: CASSPDGTGQRTQYF.

The chain combines TRBV5-6 with TRBJ1-2; 7 nucleotides agree with TRBD1. The CDR3 contains 13 residues. Per germline, CDR1 SGHDT and CDR2 YYEEEE. Trimming removed 6 bases from V and 2 bases from J; junction bases left unmatched: 4. CDR3 protein: CASIRGRNYGYTF. The CDR3 DNA reads as TGTGCCAGCATTAGGGGGCGAAACTATGGCTACACCTTC.

This clone was observed a single time. This chain joins TRBV28 and TRBJ1-5; the D is unclear. The germline gives CDR1 MDHEN, CDR2 SYDVKM. This CDR3 contains 15 residues. Trimming removed 3 bases at V and 0 bases at J, with 9 bases between. The CDR3 sequence: CASSLTGYSNQPQHF. The CDR3 bases are TGTGCCAGCAGTTTGACGGGGTATAGCAATCAGCCCCAGCATTTT.

V and J are TRBV5-6 and TRBJ2-3; 11 bases align to TRBD2. Germline V gene sequence: CDR1 SGHDT, CDR2 YYEEEE. This CDR3 spans 19 amino acids. V gave up 4 bases and J gave up 0 bases; unmatched junction bases: 13. The CDR3 nucleotides read TGTGCCAGCAGCCGCAGGATCACTAGCGGGGGTACTAGCACAGATACGCAGTATTTT. Protein sequence: CASSRRITSGGTSTDTQYF.

The V gene is TRBV9, the J gene TRBJ2-5; 10 bases fit TRBD2. CDR1 is SGDLS, CDR2 YYNGEE, per germline. The CDR3 sequence is 14 residues long. V lost 0 bases, J lost 4 bases, and 0 bases stayed unmatched. The CDR3 DNA reads TGTGCCAGCAGCGTAGGACTAGCGGGAGAGACCCAGTACTTC. It codes for CASSVGLAGETQYF.

V usage is TRBV3-1 (or the pseudogene TRBV3-2) and J usage is TRBJ2-1; TRBD1 or TRBD2 may be the D gene (5 bases each). V gave up 6 bases and J gave up 14 bases, with 17 bases separating them. This CDR3 contains 12 residues. The germline V gene has CDR1 LGHDT and CDR2 YNNKEL (reference sequence). The CDR3 region has the DNA TGTGCCAGCAGTTATCTTGCCGGGACGGAGTTCTTC. Protein: CASSYLAGTEFF.

DNA of the CDR3: TGTGCCAGCAGCTTCGGACTGGAGGGTGGGGAGCAGTACTTC. Protein product: CASSFGLEGGEQYF. The chain recombines TRBV7-8 with TRBJ2-7, with a possible D match to TRBD2 (6 bases). There are 14 residues in the CDR3. Deletions cut 3 bases from V and 7 bases from J, with 16 bases between. The germline V gene encodes CDR1 SGHVS and CDR2 FQNEAQ.